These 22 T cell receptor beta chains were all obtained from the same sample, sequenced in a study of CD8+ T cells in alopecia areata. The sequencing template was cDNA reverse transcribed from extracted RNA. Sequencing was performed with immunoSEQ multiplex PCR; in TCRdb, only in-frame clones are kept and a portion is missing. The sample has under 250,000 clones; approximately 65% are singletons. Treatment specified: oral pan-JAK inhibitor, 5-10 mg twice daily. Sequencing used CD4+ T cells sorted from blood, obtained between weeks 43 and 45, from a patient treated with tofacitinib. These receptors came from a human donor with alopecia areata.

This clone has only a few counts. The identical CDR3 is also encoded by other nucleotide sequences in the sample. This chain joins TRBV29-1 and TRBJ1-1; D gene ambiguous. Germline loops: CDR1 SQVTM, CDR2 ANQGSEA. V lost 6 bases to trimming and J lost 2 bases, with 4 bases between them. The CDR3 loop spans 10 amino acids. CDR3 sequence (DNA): TGCAGCGTCGCAAACACTGAAGCTTTCTTT. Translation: CSVANTEAFF.

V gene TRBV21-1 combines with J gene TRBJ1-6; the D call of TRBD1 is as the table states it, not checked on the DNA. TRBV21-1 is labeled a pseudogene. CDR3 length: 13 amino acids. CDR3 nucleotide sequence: TGTGCCAGATCTGACAGGGCCGGTTCACCCCTCCACTTT. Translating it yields CARSDRAGSPLHF.

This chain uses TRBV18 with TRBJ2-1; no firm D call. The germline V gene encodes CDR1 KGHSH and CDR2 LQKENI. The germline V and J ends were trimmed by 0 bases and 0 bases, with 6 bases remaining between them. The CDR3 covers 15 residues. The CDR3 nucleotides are TGTGCCAGCTCACCACCTCTTAGCTCCTACAATGAGCAGTTCTTC. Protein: CASSPPLSSYNEQFF.

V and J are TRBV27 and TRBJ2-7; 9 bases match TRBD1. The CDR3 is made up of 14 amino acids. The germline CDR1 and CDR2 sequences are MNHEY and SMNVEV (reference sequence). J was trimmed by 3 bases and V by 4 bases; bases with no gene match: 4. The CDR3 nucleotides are TGTGCCAGCAGTTCGACAGGGGGTATCTACGAGCAGTACTTC. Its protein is CASSSTGGIYEQYF.

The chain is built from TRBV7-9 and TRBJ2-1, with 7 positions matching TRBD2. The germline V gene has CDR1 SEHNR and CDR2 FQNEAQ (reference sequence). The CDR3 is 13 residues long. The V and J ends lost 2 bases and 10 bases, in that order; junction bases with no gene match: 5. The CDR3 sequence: CASSLSPGGEQFF. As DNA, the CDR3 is TGTGCCAGCAGCTTAAGTCCCGGGGGGGAGCAGTTCTTC.

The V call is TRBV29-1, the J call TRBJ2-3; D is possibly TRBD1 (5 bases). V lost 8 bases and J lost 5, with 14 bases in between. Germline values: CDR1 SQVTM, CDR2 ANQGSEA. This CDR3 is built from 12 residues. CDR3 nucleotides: TGCAGCACGAAAGGGGTTGAAGATACGCAGTATTTT. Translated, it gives CSTKGVEDTQYF.

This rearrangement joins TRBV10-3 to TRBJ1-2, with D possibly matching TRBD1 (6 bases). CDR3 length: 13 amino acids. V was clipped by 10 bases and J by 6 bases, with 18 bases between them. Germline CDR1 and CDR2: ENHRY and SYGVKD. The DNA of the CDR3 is TGTGCCACCAGCGATAGGGGGTTGGATGGCTACACCTTC. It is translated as CATSDRGLDGYTF.

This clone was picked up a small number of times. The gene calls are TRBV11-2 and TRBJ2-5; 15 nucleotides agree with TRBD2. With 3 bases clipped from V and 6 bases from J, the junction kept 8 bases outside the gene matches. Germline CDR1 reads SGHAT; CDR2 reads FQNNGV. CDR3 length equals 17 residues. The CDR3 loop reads CASSLGLAGGLGKTQYF. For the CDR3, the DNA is TGTGCCAGCAGCTTGGGACTAGCGGGGGGCCTCGGGAAGACCCAGTACTTC. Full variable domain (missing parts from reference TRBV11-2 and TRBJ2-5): EAGVAQSPRYKIIEKRQSVAFWCNPISGHATLYWYQQILGQGPKLLIQFQNNGVVDDSQLPKDRFSAERLKGVDSTLKIQPAKLEDSAVYLCASSLGLAGGLGKTQYFGPGTRLLVL.

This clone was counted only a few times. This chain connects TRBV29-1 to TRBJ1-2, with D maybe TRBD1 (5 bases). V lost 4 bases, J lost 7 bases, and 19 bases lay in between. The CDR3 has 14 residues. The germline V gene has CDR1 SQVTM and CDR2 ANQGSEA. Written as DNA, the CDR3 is TGCAGCGTTGGGGCTCTCTTGGGGGATACTGGCTACACCTTC. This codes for CSVGALLGDTGYTF.

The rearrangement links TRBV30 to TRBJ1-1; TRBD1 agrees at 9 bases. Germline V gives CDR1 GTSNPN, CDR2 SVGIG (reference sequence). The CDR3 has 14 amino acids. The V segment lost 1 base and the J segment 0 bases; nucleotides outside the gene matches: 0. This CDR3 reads CAWSGTGVNTEAFF. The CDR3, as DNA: TGTGCCTGGAGTGGGACAGGGGTGAACACTGAAGCTTTCTTT.

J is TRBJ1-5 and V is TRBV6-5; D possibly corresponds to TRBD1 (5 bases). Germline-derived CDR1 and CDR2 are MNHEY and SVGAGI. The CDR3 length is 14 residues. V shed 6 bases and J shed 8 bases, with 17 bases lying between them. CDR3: CASRQTGRGEPQHF. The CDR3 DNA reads TGTGCCAGCAGACAAACAGGCCGTGGGGAGCCCCAGCATTTT.

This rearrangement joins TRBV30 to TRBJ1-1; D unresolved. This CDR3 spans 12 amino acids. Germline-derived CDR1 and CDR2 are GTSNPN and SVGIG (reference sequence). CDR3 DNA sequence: TGTGCATATCGGACGGTGAACACTGAAGCTTTCTTT. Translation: CAYRTVNTEAFF.

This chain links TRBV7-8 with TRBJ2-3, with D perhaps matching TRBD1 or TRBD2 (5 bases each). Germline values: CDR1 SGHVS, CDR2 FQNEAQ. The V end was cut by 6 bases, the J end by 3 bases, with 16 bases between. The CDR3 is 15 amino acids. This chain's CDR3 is CASRHTGAGTDTQYF. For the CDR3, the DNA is TGTGCCAGCAGACATACCGGGGCCGGTACAGATACGCAGTATTTT.

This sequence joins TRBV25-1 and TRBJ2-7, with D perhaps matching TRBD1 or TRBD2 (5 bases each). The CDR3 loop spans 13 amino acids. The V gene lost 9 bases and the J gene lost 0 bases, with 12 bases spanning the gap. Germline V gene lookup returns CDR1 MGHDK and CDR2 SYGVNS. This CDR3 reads CASGDGTSYEQYF. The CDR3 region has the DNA TGTGCCAGTGGGGACGGAACCTCCTACGAGCAGTACTTC.

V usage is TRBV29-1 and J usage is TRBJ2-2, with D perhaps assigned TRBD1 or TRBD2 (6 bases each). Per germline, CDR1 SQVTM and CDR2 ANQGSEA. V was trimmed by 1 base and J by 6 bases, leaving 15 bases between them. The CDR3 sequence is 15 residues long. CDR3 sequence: CSVEVSGAASGELFF. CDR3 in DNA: TGCAGCGTTGAAGTGTCGGGGGCAGCGTCCGGGGAGCTGTTTTTT.

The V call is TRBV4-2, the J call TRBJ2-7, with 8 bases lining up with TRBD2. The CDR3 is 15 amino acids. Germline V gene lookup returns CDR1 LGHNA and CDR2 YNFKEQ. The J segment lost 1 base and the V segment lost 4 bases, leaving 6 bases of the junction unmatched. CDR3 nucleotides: TGTGCCAGCAGCCTGGCAAGCGGGGGATCCTACGAGCAGTACTTC. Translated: CASSLASGGSYEQYF.

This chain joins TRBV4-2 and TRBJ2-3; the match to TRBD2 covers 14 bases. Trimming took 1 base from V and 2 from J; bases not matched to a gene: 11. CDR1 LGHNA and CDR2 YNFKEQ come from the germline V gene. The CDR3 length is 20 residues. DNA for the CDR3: TGTGCCAGCAGCCAAGCGTTGACTAGCGGGGGGGCCTTCGTCACAGATACGCAGTATTTT. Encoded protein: CASSQALTSGGAFVTDTQYF.

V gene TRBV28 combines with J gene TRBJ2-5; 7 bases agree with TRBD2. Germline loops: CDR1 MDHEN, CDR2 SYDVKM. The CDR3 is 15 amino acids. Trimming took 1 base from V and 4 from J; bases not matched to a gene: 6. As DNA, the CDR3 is TGTGCCAGCAGTTTATTTCGCGGGGGACGAGAGACCCAGTACTTC. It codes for CASSLFRGGRETQYF.

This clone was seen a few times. The CDR3, as DNA: TGTGCCTGGAGTCAGGGGATAACCTACGAGCAGTACTTC. Its translation: CAWSQGITYEQYF. This chain links TRBV30 with TRBJ2-7; D is possibly TRBD1 (6 bases). Trimming removed 2 bases from V and 2 bases from J, with 10 bases in between. Germline CDR1 and CDR2: GTSNPN and SVGIG (reference sequence). The CDR3 is 13 residues long.

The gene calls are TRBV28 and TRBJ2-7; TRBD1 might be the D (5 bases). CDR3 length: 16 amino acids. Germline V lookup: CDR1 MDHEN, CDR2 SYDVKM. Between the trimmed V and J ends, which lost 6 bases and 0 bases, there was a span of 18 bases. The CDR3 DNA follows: TGTGCCAGCAGCCGAGTAGGGGCAGCGATCTCCTACGAGCAGTACTTC. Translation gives CASSRVGAAISYEQYF.

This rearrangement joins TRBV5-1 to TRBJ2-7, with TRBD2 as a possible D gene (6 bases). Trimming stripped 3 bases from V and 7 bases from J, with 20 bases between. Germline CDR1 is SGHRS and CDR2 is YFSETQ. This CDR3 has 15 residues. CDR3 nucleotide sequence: TGCGCCAGCAGCTCGGGACTTGGCCCCGCGTGGGAGCAGTACTTC. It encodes CASSSGLGPAWEQYF.

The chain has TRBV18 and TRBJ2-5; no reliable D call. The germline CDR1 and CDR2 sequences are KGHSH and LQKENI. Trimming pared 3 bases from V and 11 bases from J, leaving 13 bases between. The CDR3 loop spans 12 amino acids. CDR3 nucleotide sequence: TGTGCCAGCTCACCCGTTGACGGTCTGCAGTACTTC. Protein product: CASSPVDGLQYF.